This T cell receptor (beta chain) was recovered during a study of monozygotic twins with cystic fibrosis (dated by TCRdb to the early 2020s). The study in broad terms: Barcoded libraries were prepared from 3 to 3.5 micrograms of fragmented DNA with roughly 15 PCR cycles. To assess genetic influence on V and J gene usage, the study compared TCR beta repertoires within and across 16 monozygotic twin pairs with cystic fibrosis. The cohort included ten female and six male twin pairs, mostly children and adolescents, aged about 2.0 to 36.4 years with a median of about 9 years. On the day of blood sampling, twins were ranked among more than 850 cohort participants for weight-for-height and for FEVPerc (FEV1 disease centile). Data for three of the twin pairs had previously been reported in another context.

TCR beta CDR3 regions were amplified by multiplex PCR using the immunoSEQ immune profiling system, following the manufacturer's instructions. An Illumina NextSeq system was used to carry out the sequencing. The paper's processing steps were these. Sequence data were processed on the immunoSEQ Analyzer platform, and clonality was calculated as the square root of Simpson's index of productive rearrangements. Similarity in V and J usage was measured by Jensen-Shannon distance, and OLGA was used to compute CDR3 generation probabilities. Shared CDR3 sequences were searched against the immuneACCESS database (August 2020) and VDJdb (December 2020). This is the immuneACCESS table as TCRdb keeps it, with only in-frame sequences that have V and J called. A part of the clones is gone; compared with another copy, unresolved V genes explain less than half, and the rest is unexplained. That table is the source of V, J and clone size, and D and trimming were worked out from the DNA. The sample yields about 30,000 clones; around four fifths were counted once. The biggest ten clones account for approximately 0.88% of the sample.

By share, this clone ranks as medium-sized (0.01 to 0.1%). Its antigen is still unknown. There are no base qualities to consult, and no much larger clone falls within one base. The twin pairs came from the European Cystic Fibrosis Twin and Sibling Study Cohort, a cohort that recruited patients from over a hundred CF clinics across 14 European countries. Zygosity and CFTR genotype were confirmed in-house, and zygosity was tested by multiplex PCR of nine short tandem repeat loci. Peripheral blood was taken from each twin, and clinical parameters were recorded on the day of blood sampling. Genomic DNA was isolated from peripheral blood cells with phenol/chloroform and kept in TE buffer at 4 degrees C. Overall results and qualifications from the work: V gene usage was most similar to the co-twin for 13 of 16 pairs, and J usage for 8 of 16 pairs, suggesting genetic constraints. Nucleotide-identical clonotype sharing was significantly higher within monozygotic CF twin pairs than between unrelated CF individuals (P = 0.000026, Mann-Whitney). The cohort was small, and no association was found between shared CDR3 numbers and age, concordance or disease severity. Simpson clonality was generally low (median around 0.01), suggesting a naive-dominated repertoire, with higher clonality in the most severely affected patients.

Germline trimming amounts to 8 bases on V and 7 bases on J, with 8 as the count of junction bases outside the gene matches. CDR1 and CDR2 were assigned from the germline V gene as MRHNA and SNTAGT. Counted from cysteine to phenylalanine, this CDR3 has 15 amino acids. The kept DNA is CDR3 alone, 45 bases in frame from the first base. The specimen sequenced was blood. The TCR originated in a girl aged 2 to 9 with cystic fibrosis. This chain is built from TRBV6-4 and TRBJ2-1, with TRBD2 matching 13 junction bases. The DNA sequence is given as TGTGCCAGCCGCGGGACTAGCGGGACGGGTAATGAGCAGTTCTTC. It encodes CASRGTSGTGNEQFF.